This TCR beta chain is drawn from a study of blood T cell repertoires in COVID-19. Study at large: The samples span acute and convalescent COVID-19 from the United States, Italy and Spain. The cDNA or gDNA used as material had been derived from T cells, B-cell-depleted T cells, or PBMCs.

Per the study methods: Cell counts per sample came from amplifying reference gene primers. Assay: immunoSEQ multiplex PCR; the TCRdb copy retains only in-frame clones and omits some. V and J calls plus clone size are reproduced from that table; the DNA served to infer D and trimming. Of approximately 100,000 clones in the sample, under 85% are singletons; the top ten hold around 12%. Germline V gene sequence: CDR1 SGHTA, CDR2 FQGTGA. CDR3 length equals 19 residues. The V gene end was trimmed by 4 bases and the J gene end by 0 bases; junction bases not matched to a gene: 16. The V gene is TRBV7-3, the J gene TRBJ2-3; 7 bases map to TRBD1. The specimen was peripheral blood. The TCR sequence derives from a human donor in a cohort sampled during active COVID-19. CDR3 nucleotides: TGTGCCAGCAGCTCCCCTGCCCTAAGGGACAGCCCAAGCACAGATACGCAGTATTTT. Translation gives CASSSPALRDSPSTDTQYF.